This T cell receptor beta chain originates from a study of CD8 T cells in Susac syndrome. General observations from the study: The study recognized that its TCR sequencing and HLA analysis covered a relatively small number of individuals.

Comments on this clonotype: Its antigen is unknown.

CDR1 and CDR2 from the germline V gene are SNHLY and FYNNEI. The V and J ends lost 6 bases and 7 bases respectively, with 4 bases between them. The CDR3 spans 10 residues. TCR beta from blood CD8+ and CD4+ T cells was sequenced. Through negative isolation, CD4+ and CD8+ T cells were obtained, while TEMRA cells were enriched using FACS. Random hexamers were used to reverse transcribe about 0.5 to 1 ug of RNA. The TCR beta CDR3 was amplified by immunoSEQ multiplex PCR across 54 Vbeta, 13 Jbeta. TCRdb ran MiXCR on the immunoSEQ multiplex PCR reads and lists one entry per CDR3 protein. The sample includes some 160,000 distinct CDR3 sequences, 85% to 95% of them seen just once.

Sample: CD8+ T cells from PBMCs. This TCR was recovered from a human donor with multiple sclerosis. This sequence joins TRBV2 and TRBJ2-1; D uncertain. CDR3 sequence: CASRLNEQFF. Here the CDR3 DNA reads TGTGCCAGCAGGCTGAATGAGCAGTTCTTC.